The 19 T cell receptor beta chains below come from one sample, sequenced in a study of tumor-infiltrating lymphocytes in primary liver carcinoma. With a constant-region primer, TCR beta cDNA was made from 450 to 650 ng of total RNA. Slightly modified ARM-PCR served as the procedure for the TCR beta libraries. These libraries came from three rounds of nested multiplex PCR. It was with TRBV1-TRBV30 forward primers and a C-beta reverse primer that the first two PCR rounds were run, at about 10 cycles each. In TCRdb, the multiplex PCR reads were re-called with MiXCR into one record per CDR3 protein. This sample has about 92,000 distinct CDR3 sequences; 65% to 70% occur once, and the top ten carry 27%. Co-extraction of RNA and DNA was performed on about 20-33 mg of unsorted bulk tissue. The sample was tumor-adjacent normal liver tissue. The source of these receptors is a man aged 40-55 years with primary liver carcinoma and hepatitis B virus infection.

This clonotype was recorded once. A much larger clone is a single base away; this may be a read error. The rearrangement joins TRBV10-3 to TRBJ2-7, with unresolved D. The germline V gene encodes CDR1 ENHRY and CDR2 SYGVKD. This CDR3 is 12 amino acids long. Here the CDR3 reads CTISESSHEQYF. The CDR3 region has the DNA TGTACCATCAGTGAGTCCAGCCACGAGCAGTACTTC.

This clonotype was seen at least ten times. The chain has TRBV6-4 and TRBJ2-3; 8 bases map to TRBD2. This CDR3 contains 13 residues. Per the germline V gene, CDR1 is MRHNA and CDR2 is SNTAGT. V shed 4 bases, J shed 6 bases, and the junction held 3 bases outside the gene matches. Here the CDR3 DNA reads TGTGCCAGCAGTGTGGCTAGCGGGGATACGCAGTATTTT. This encodes CASSVASGDTQYF.

In its sample, this clonotype was seen a few times. The chain uses TRBV7-8 and TRBJ1-5, with D possibly matching TRBD1 (6 bases). The germline V and J ends were trimmed by 0 bases and 7 bases, with 13 bases remaining between them. The germline CDR1 and CDR2 sequences are SGHVS and FQNEAQ. CDR3 size: 15 residues. This CDR3 reads CASSLALTGLQPQHF. The CDR3 bases are TGTGCCAGCAGCTTAGCGCTGACAGGATTACAGCCCCAGCATTTT.

The genes are TRBV10-3 and TRBJ2-2; maybe TRBD1 (7 bases). This CDR3 is built from 16 residues. V was trimmed by 4 bases and J by 7 bases, leaving 19 bases between them. Germline lookup yields CDR1 ENHRY and CDR2 SYGVKD. The CDR3 is CAISVGGTADIGELFF. For the CDR3, the DNA is TGTGCCATCAGTGTCGGCGGGACAGCTGACATCGGGGAGCTGTTTTTT.

As to this clonotype: The CDR3 does not close with the conserved phenylalanine or tryptophan, likely indicating a read error. V gene TRBV29-1 combines with J gene TRBJ2-1, with 9 bases identical to TRBD2. Germline V lookup: CDR1 SQVTM, CDR2 ANQGSEA. The CDR3 has 14 residues. The CDR3 protein is CSVPTSGNYNEQFL. Written as DNA, the CDR3 is TGTAGCGTTCCGACTAGCGGTAACTACAATGAGCAGTTCCTC.

In regard to this clonotype: A junction end diverges from the germline sequence, so it may reflect a read error. This chain connects TRBV29-1 to TRBJ1-2; perhaps TRBD1 as D (5 bases). The CDR3 totals 13 residues. Germline V gene sequence: CDR1 SQVTM, CDR2 ANQGSEA. CDR3 protein: CSVDDSLNYDYIF. The DNA for the CDR3 is TGCAGCGTTGATGACAGTCTTAACTATGACTACATCTTC.

A single count supports this clonotype. This rearrangement joins TRBV6-2 or TRBV6-3 to TRBJ2-5; D gene ambiguous. Germline loops: CDR1 MNHEY, CDR2 SVGEGT. This CDR3 has 15 amino acids. The DNA of the CDR3 is TGTGTCGGCAGTTACCCTCCTGGGCCGCCGGGGACCCAGTACTTC. This translates into CVGSYPPGPPGTQYF.

Points on this clonotype: One end of the junction does not line up with germline, which may come from a read error. V and J are TRBV11-3 and TRBJ2-2; possible D gene TRBD2, 5 bases. Per the germline V gene, CDR1 is SGHNT and CDR2 is YENEEA. The CDR3 loop spans 13 amino acids. CDR3 sequence reads: CASSLGNIGKLFF. The CDR3, as DNA: TGTGCCAGCAGCCTTGGCAACATCGGGAAGCTGTTTTTT.

Of note for this clonotype: One junction end disagrees with the germline gene, perhaps due to a read error. The V and J genes are TRBV5-1 and TRBJ2-5; 9 bases agree with TRBD1. The CDR3 is 13 residues long. Germline CDR1 reads SGHRS; CDR2 reads YFSETQ. The CDR3 region has the DNA TGCGCCAGCAAGGAACAGGGGGCAAAGACCCATTACTTC. This sequence encodes CASKEQGAKTHYF.

With regard to this clonotype: With a much larger clone just one base away, this may be a read error. The conserved closing phenylalanine or tryptophan is absent in this CDR3, likely reflecting a read error. The rearrangement links TRBV6-1 to TRBJ1-1; TRBD1 matches 7 bases. The V gene end was trimmed by 1 base and the J gene end by 0 bases; junction bases not matched to a gene: 5. This CDR3 is built from 16 residues. Germline CDR1 reads MNHNS; CDR2 reads SASEGT. This chain's CDR3 is CASSEGRQGLNTEAFY. As DNA, the CDR3 is TGTGCCAGCAGTGAAGGTAGACAGGGACTGAACACTGAAGCTTTCTAT.

In this sample, this clonotype is medium-sized. V usage is TRBV11-2 and J usage is TRBJ1-2; D is uncertain. Between the trimmed V and J ends, which lost 5 bases and 0 bases, there was a span of 10 bases. The CDR3 extends over 14 amino acids. CDR1 SGHAT and CDR2 FQNNGV come from the germline V gene. CDR3 in DNA: TGTGCCAGCAGCGCCTCGGTTGCTAACTATGGCTACACCTTC. This encodes CASSASVANYGYTF. Drawing the rest from reference TRBV11-2 and TRBJ1-2, the complete variable domain is EAGVAQSPRYKIIEKRQSVAFWCNPISGHATLYWYQQILGQGPKLLIQFQNNGVVDDSQLPKDRFSAERLKGVDSTLKIQPAKLEDSAVYLCASSASVANYGYTFGSGTRLTVV.

Comment on this clonotype: One end of the junction is discordant with germline, which a read error may explain. This chain links TRBV11-2 with TRBJ2-2; TRBD2 matches at 8 bases. This CDR3 comprises 17 residues. Germline-derived CDR1 and CDR2 are SGHAT and FQNNGV. This CDR3 reads CASSLDPTGGFTGELLF. The CDR3 DNA reads TGTGCCAGCAGCTTAGATCCTACGGGAGGGTTCACCGGGGAGCTGCTTTTT.

As concerns this clonotype: One junction end does not reproduce the germline sequence, and a read error may be involved. The CDR3 protein is CASNAGTITEQYF. The CDR3 coding sequence is TGTGCCAGCAATGCCGGGACGATCACCGAGCAATACTTC. The rearrangement links TRBV6-5 to TRBJ2-7; the D gene could be TRBD1 or TRBD2 (5 bases each). The CDR3 length is 13 residues. The germline gives CDR1 MNHEY, CDR2 SVGAGI.

The chain is built from TRBV10-3 and TRBJ2-5; tentatively, D is TRBD1 (5 bases). Looked up from germline, CDR1 is ENHRY and CDR2 is SYGVKD. The CDR3 spans 12 residues. V was shortened by 5 bases and J by 9 bases, with 13 bases between the two germline ends. The CDR3: CAISLDKQPQYF. CDR3 DNA: TGTGCCATCAGTTTGGACAAACAGCCCCAGTACTTC.

On this clonotype: This may come from a read error, since a much larger clone is one base off. This chain joins TRBV10-3 and TRBJ2-1; D unclear. This CDR3 is 14 amino acids long. CDR1 and CDR2 (germline): ENHRY, SYGVKD. The chain's CDR3 is CAVSAEAPYNEQFF. CDR3 coding DNA: TGTGCCGTCAGTGCTGAGGCGCCCTACAATGAGCAGTTCTTC.

This clonotype occurred a few times. A much larger clone sits a single nucleotide away, making a read error possible. The chain uses TRBV6-5 and TRBJ2-2; D is possibly TRBD2 (5 bases). Germline CDR1 MNHEY, CDR2 SVGAGI. This CDR3 has 14 residues. CDR3 DNA sequence: TGTGCCAGCAGCCCCCGTCCGAACACCGGGGAGCTGTTATTT. Translated, it gives CASSPRPNTGELLF.

This clonotype was counted between two and nine times. The rearrangement joins TRBV5-1 to TRBJ2-5, with a possible D match to TRBD2 (6 bases). The V end lost 5 bases, the J end lost 4 bases, and 15 bases lay between the germline ends. The CDR3 has 14 amino acids. Germline V gene data show CDR1 as SGHRS and CDR2 as YFSETQ. The CDR3 spells CASRAGEARETQYF. The CDR3 region has the DNA TGCGCCAGCAGGGCTGGGGAGGCGCGAGAGACCCAGTACTTC.

This chain uses TRBV12-3 or TRBV12-4 with TRBJ2-1; D uncertain. CDR3 size: 12 residues. Between the trimmed V and J ends, which lost 7 bases and 12 bases, there was a span of 16 bases. This CDR3 reads CASNWSSDVQFF. The CDR3 nucleotides are TGTGCCAGCAATTGGTCGAGTGATGTGCAGTTCTTC.

As concerns this clonotype: Being one base from a much bigger clone, this may be a read error. The J gene is TRBJ1-5, the V gene TRBV6-1; D gene unclear. The DNA end is more similar to TRBJ2-3, so the J call may be wrong. Germline CDR1 and CDR2: MNHNS and SASEGT. This CDR3 comprises 13 residues. CDR3 coding DNA: TGTGCCAGCCTTGGCAGGAACCAAGGGCCCCAGTATTTT. It codes for CASLGRNQGPQYF.